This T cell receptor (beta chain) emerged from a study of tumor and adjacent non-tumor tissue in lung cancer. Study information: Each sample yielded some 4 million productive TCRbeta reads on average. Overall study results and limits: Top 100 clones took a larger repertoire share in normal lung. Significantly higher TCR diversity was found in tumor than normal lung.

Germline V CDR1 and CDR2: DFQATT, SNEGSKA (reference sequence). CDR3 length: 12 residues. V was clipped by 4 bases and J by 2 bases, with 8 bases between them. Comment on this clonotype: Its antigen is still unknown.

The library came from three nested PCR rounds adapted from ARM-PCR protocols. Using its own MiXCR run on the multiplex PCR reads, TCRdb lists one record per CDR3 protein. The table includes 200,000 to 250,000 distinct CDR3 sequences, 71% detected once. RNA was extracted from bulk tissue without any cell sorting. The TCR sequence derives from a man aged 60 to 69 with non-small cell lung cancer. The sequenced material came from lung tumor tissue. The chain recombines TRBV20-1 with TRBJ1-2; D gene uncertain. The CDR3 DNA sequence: TGCAGTGCTACCTCTGGGAACTATGGCTACACCTTC. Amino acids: CSATSGNYGYTF.